Shown below are 28 T cell receptor beta chains from a single sample sequenced in a study of blood T cell repertoires in COVID-19. The assay was immunoSEQ multiplex PCR, and TCRdb's table has in-frame clones only and misses some. The sample carries approximately 150,000 clones, under 90% recorded once. The sequenced sample was PBMCs or T cells enriched from blood (not recorded which). The origin of the receptors is a woman aged 45-60 years who had recovered from COVID-19.

The V call is TRBV19, the J call TRBJ2-2, with D perhaps TRBD2 (5 bases). Germline CDR1 is LNHDA and CDR2 is SQIVND (reference sequence). V was clipped by 7 bases and J by 7 bases, with 16 bases between them. The CDR3 is 14 residues long. For the CDR3, the DNA is TGTGCCAGTAAGTCGAGGGAGCAAGTCGGGGAGCTGTTTTTT. This gives the protein CASKSREQVGELFF.

This sequence joins TRBV13 and TRBJ2-7; TRBD2 matches at 10 bases. With 4 bases clipped from V and 0 bases from J, the junction kept 3 bases outside the gene matches. The CDR3 extends over 15 amino acids. CDR1 is PRHDT and CDR2 is FYEKMQ in the germline V gene (reference sequence). CDR3 residues: CASSSGTSASYEQYF. The CDR3 DNA sequence: TGTGCCAGCAGCTCCGGGACTAGCGCCTCCTACGAGCAGTACTTC.

This chain uses TRBV6-5 with TRBJ1-2; D uncertain. Trimming left V 0 bases short and J 4 bases short, with 6 bases between. The CDR3 has 13 residues. Germline values: CDR1 MNHEY, CDR2 SVGAGI. The CDR3 sequence: CASSYSPSYGYTF. The CDR3 DNA follows: TGTGCCAGCAGTTACTCCCCGTCCTATGGCTACACCTTC.

The genes are TRBV2 and TRBJ1-5; TRBD1 matches 9 bases. J was trimmed by 5 bases and V by 5 bases; bases with no gene match: 7. The CDR3 is made up of 15 amino acids. Germline CDR1 and CDR2: SNHLY and FYNNEI. The CDR3 loop reads CASSSGTGSYQPQHF. The CDR3 DNA is TGTGCCAGCAGTTCCGGGACAGGGAGTTATCAGCCCCAGCATTTT.

The chain recombines TRBV28 with TRBJ2-7; 11 positions agree with TRBD2. Per germline, CDR1 MDHEN and CDR2 SYDVKM. This CDR3 is built from 16 residues. Unmatched junction bases numbered 12, after V lost 5 bases and J lost 6 bases. In DNA, the CDR3 is TGTGCCAGCAGTAGAACCGTAGCGGGAGGGCCGTTCGAGCAGTACTTC. It translates to CASSRTVAGGPFEQYF.

This clone was seen a few times. The genes are TRBV29-1 and TRBJ1-1, with no clear D. With 7 bases removed from V and 1 base from J, the gap between germline ends came to 7 bases. The germline V gene has CDR1 SQVTM and CDR2 ANQGSEA. There are 11 residues in the CDR3. CDR3 amino acids: CSAAENTEAFF. As DNA, the CDR3 is TGCAGCGCCGCAGAGAACACTGAAGCTTTCTTT.

The chain has TRBV10-3 and TRBJ2-1; TRBD2 matches 9 bases. The CDR3 extends over 16 amino acids. Trimming at V came to 1 base and at J to 12 bases, leaving 13 bases not matched to a gene. Germline lookup yields CDR1 ENHRY and CDR2 SYGVKD. CDR3 sequence reads: CAISELPGSGGYRQFF. The CDR3, as DNA: TGTGCCATCAGTGAGTTGCCGGGTAGCGGGGGTTATAGGCAGTTCTTC.

The V call is TRBV7-2, the J call TRBJ2-1, with a weak D call TRBD2 (5 bases). Germline V gene sequence: CDR1 SGHTA, CDR2 FQGNSA. V lost 1 base and J lost 7, with 17 bases in between. This CDR3 has 16 residues. The CDR3: CASSLEAARAENEQFF. The CDR3 DNA is TGTGCCAGCAGCTTAGAAGCAGCGAGGGCTGAAAATGAGCAGTTCTTC.

The V and J genes are TRBV2 and TRBJ2-5, with 13 bases aligning to TRBD2. After removal of 10 bases from V and 5 bases from J, the junction contained 4 bases not matched to a gene. The germline CDR1 and CDR2 sequences are SNHLY and FYNNEI. The CDR3 sequence is 13 residues long. CDR3 residues: CATATSGGETQYF. For the CDR3, the DNA is TGTGCCACCGCGACTAGCGGGGGGGAGACCCAGTACTTC.

The chain combines TRBV6-5 with TRBJ1-4; D gene uncertain. Trimming took off 6 bases at V and 4 bases at J, with 9 bases between the two ends. The CDR3 totals 13 residues. Germline CDR1 and CDR2: MNHEY and SVGAGI. The DNA of the CDR3 is TGTGCCAGCAGGACAACTTTTAATGAAAAACTGTTTTTT. It specifies CASRTTFNEKLFF.

The chain has TRBV3-1 (or the pseudogene TRBV3-2) and TRBJ1-6, with D perhaps matching TRBD1 (5 bases). Trimming pared 4 bases from V and 7 bases from J, leaving 17 bases between. This CDR3 has 16 residues. Germline V gene data show CDR1 as LGHDT and CDR2 as YNNKEL (reference sequence). The CDR3 DNA follows: TGTGCCAGCAGCCCGGCAGGTGCAGGGCGGAATTCACCCCTCCACTTT. It encodes CASSPAGAGRNSPLHF.

This clone was counted only a few times. The chain recombines TRBV4-3 with TRBJ2-3, with 8 bases aligning to TRBD2. The CDR3 consists of 19 residues. CDR1 and CDR2 from the germline V gene are LGHNA and YSLEER. The junction had 13 bases not matched to a gene; V was cut back by 1 base and J by 1 base. CDR3 bases: TGCGCCAGCAGCCAAGGGATAAAATGGCGGGAGGATGGCACAGATACGCAGTATTTT. Protein product: CASSQGIKWREDGTDTQYF.

This sequence joins TRBV28 and TRBJ2-2, with D unclear. This CDR3 region has 14 residues. Germline V gene data show CDR1 as MDHEN and CDR2 as SYDVKM. V was clipped by 3 bases and J by 11 bases, with 16 bases between them. CDR3 nucleotide sequence: TGTGCCAGCAGTTTCGGTCCTAGTAAGGTCGAGCTGTTTTTT. Residues: CASSFGPSKVELFF.

The V call is TRBV12-1, the J call TRBJ2-1; the D call in the table, TRBD1, was not verified against the DNA. TRBV12-1 constitutes a pseudogene. The CDR3 runs 13 residues. CDR3 sequence: CASSINRVNEQFF. The CDR3 bases are TGTGCCAGCAGCATCAACAGGGTAAATGAGCAGTTCTTC.

V is TRBV9 and J is TRBJ1-2, with no clear D. V was pared by 5 bases and J by 0 bases, with 8 bases between. The CDR3 has 13 amino acids. CDR1 and CDR2 (germline): SGDLS, YYNGEE. The CDR3 protein is CASRSRSNYGYTF. Here the CDR3 DNA reads TGTGCCAGCAGAAGCCGTTCTAACTATGGCTACACCTTC.

This sequence joins TRBV6-2 or TRBV6-3 and TRBJ2-2, with D perhaps TRBD2 (6 bases). CDR3 size: 15 residues. Germline-derived CDR1 and CDR2 are MNHEY and SVGEGT. V was clipped by 0 bases and J by 7 bases, with 12 bases between them. The CDR3 protein is CASSYSRLVGGELFF. The CDR3 DNA reads TGTGCCAGCAGTTACTCGAGACTAGTTGGCGGGGAGCTGTTTTTT.

This chain links TRBV5-1 with TRBJ2-2; 8 bases line up with TRBD2. Germline-derived CDR1 and CDR2 are SGHRS and YFSETQ. V lost 3 bases, J lost 7 bases, and 2 bases stayed unmatched. This CDR3 is 13 amino acids long. CDR3 in DNA: TGCGCCAGCAGCTGGAGCGGGGGCGGGGAGCTGTTTTTT. Protein: CASSWSGGGELFF.

This clone was found once. The chain employs TRBV5-4 and TRBJ2-1; D is unclear. With 0 bases removed from V and 5 bases from J, the gap between germline ends came to 3 bases. Germline CDR1 is SGHNT and CDR2 is YYREEE (reference sequence). The CDR3 length is 12 residues. The CDR3 sequence is CASSLADNEQFF. CDR3 nucleotides: TGTGCCAGCAGCTTGGCTGACAATGAGCAGTTCTTC.

The chain uses TRBV12-5 and TRBJ1-2; 8 bases fit TRBD1. Germline lookup yields CDR1 LGHNT and CDR2 FRNRAP. This CDR3 region has 14 residues. V lost 6 bases and J lost 3; bases outside the gene matches: 6. CDR3 sequence reads: CASGPGGGYYGYTF. The CDR3 coding sequence is TGTGCTAGTGGCCCAGGGGGCGGTTACTATGGCTACACCTTC.

The V gene is TRBV5-1, the J gene TRBJ2-1; TRBD2 is a possible D gene (6 bases). The V end lost 2 bases, the J end lost 2 bases, and 11 bases lay between the germline ends. The CDR3 is made up of 15 amino acids. CDR1 SGHRS and CDR2 YFSETQ come from the germline V gene. The CDR3 loop is CASSFGGTAYNEQFF. CDR3 nucleotides: TGCGCCAGCAGCTTCGGGGGTACTGCCTACAATGAGCAGTTCTTC.

The CDR3 coding sequence is TGTGCCAGCAGCCAAGAAAGGACTAGCACAGATACGCAGTATTTT. Residues: CASSQERTSTDTQYF. The chain joins TRBV4-2 to TRBJ2-3; a weak D match, TRBD2 (5 bases). Germline CDR1 reads LGHNA; CDR2 reads YNFKEQ. The CDR3 covers 15 residues. V lost 0 bases and J lost 0, with 7 bases in between.

The V gene is TRBV7-9, the J gene TRBJ1-1, with D unresolved. V lost 5 bases and J 4 bases, leaving 5 bases between the germline ends. This CDR3 spans 11 amino acids. CDR1 is SEHNR, CDR2 FQNEAQ, per germline (reference sequence). The DNA for the CDR3 is TGTGCCAGCAGCCCTCTCACTGAAGCTTTCTTT. Translated: CASSPLTEAFF.

This clone was counted once. The chain carries TRBV3-1 (or the pseudogene TRBV3-2) and TRBJ2-3, with a weak D call TRBD2 (5 bases). Between the trimmed V and J ends, which lost 3 bases and 2 bases, there was a span of 9 bases. The CDR3 runs 14 residues. The germline CDR1 and CDR2 sequences are LGHDT and YNNKEL (reference sequence). DNA of the CDR3: TGTGCCAGCAGCCACCGGGATTACACAGATACGCAGTATTTT. Translating it yields CASSHRDYTDTQYF.

This sequence joins TRBV7-6 and TRBJ2-3, with unresolved D. CDR1 is SGHVS and CDR2 is FNYEAQ in the germline V gene. V dropped 4 bases and J dropped 2 bases, with 13 bases sitting between them. The CDR3 is made up of 15 amino acids. DNA of the CDR3: TGTGCCAGCAGCTCAAACCGGCGGTTCACAGATACGCAGTATTTT. This codes for CASSSNRRFTDTQYF.

The chain combines TRBV19 with TRBJ1-5, with 8 bases fitting TRBD1. In germline, CDR1 is LNHDA, CDR2 SQIVND (reference sequence). V dropped 1 base and J dropped 14; count of bases not matched to a gene: 13. The CDR3 covers 15 residues. CDR3 sequence reads: CASSIGGGQGARKHF. CDR3 sequence (DNA): TGTGCCAGTAGTATAGGAGGGGGTCAGGGGGCTCGTAAGCATTTT.

The rearrangement links TRBV18 to TRBJ2-7; 10 bases agree with TRBD2. The CDR3 extends over 17 amino acids. In germline, CDR1 is KGHSH, CDR2 LQKENI. V was clipped by 5 bases and J by 0 bases; unmatched bases: 10. The CDR3 bases are TGTGCCAGCTCATCACAGGGAAGCGGGGGGGGCTCCTACGAGCAGTACTTC. Protein product: CASSSQGSGGGSYEQYF. The full variable domain, rest sourced from reference TRBV18 and TRBJ2-7, is NAGVMQNPRHLVRRRGQEARLRCSPMKGHSHVYWYRQLPEEGLKFMVYLQKENIIDESGMPKERFSAEFPKEGPSILRIQQVVRGDSAAYFCASSSQGSGGGSYEQYFGPGTRLTVT.

The chain couples TRBV5-1 to TRBJ2-2; 10 nucleotides agree with TRBD1. V lost 6 bases, J lost 7 bases, and 9 bases stayed unmatched. This CDR3 has 15 residues. The germline gives CDR1 SGHRS, CDR2 YFSETQ. In nucleotides, the CDR3 is TGCGCCAGCAAGTGGGGGACAGGGGTCAGCGGGGAGCTGTTTTTT. It yields the protein CASKWGTGVSGELFF. Together with reference TRBV5-1 and TRBJ2-2, the CDR3 gives the full variable domain: KAGVTQTPRYLIKTRGQQVTLSCSPISGHRSVSWYQQTPGQGLQFLFEYFSETQRNKGNFPGRFSGRQFSNSRSEMNVSTLELGDSALYLCASKWGTGVSGELFFGEGSRLTVL.

The chain joins TRBV5-8 to TRBJ1-1; 7 bases map to TRBD1. This CDR3 comprises 14 residues. J lost 11 bases, V lost 4 bases, and 14 bases had no gene match. Germline V gene lookup returns CDR1 SGHTS and CDR2 YDEGEE. The CDR3 DNA is TGTGCCAGCAGCAATGAATTCCGGGACAGTGCCGCTTTCTTT. Protein sequence: CASSNEFRDSAAFF.